These 14 T cell receptor beta chains were all obtained from the same sample, sequenced in a study of blood T cell repertoires in COVID-19. The repertoire was sequenced with immunoSEQ multiplex PCR; TCRdb's copy has only in-frame clones and lacks some. The sample contains about 49,000 clones, around 90% of which appear only once. Sequenced sample: peripheral blood. The receptor set was obtained from an elderly man with acute or convalescent COVID-19.

This rearrangement joins TRBV12-2 to TRBJ1-2; the table names TRBD1, a call not compared with the DNA. TRBV12-2 is labeled a pseudogene. The CDR3 consists of 15 residues. The CDR3 DNA follows: TGTGCAAGTCGCCCGAAGGGACAGGGTCTGGTTGGCTACACCTTC. It codes for CASRPKGQGLVGYTF.

CDR3 protein: CASSTLTGTDYGYTF. The CDR3 DNA follows: TGTGCCAGCAGTACACTAACCGGGACAGACTATGGCTACACCTTC. V gene TRBV28 combines with J gene TRBJ1-2; 7 bases align to TRBD1. With 5 bases clipped from V and 3 bases from J, the junction kept 9 bases outside the gene matches. Germline V gene lookup returns CDR1 MDHEN and CDR2 SYDVKM. The CDR3 totals 15 residues.

The V call is TRBV27, the J call TRBJ2-1; tentatively, D is TRBD1 (6 bases). V was pared by 7 bases and J by 7 bases, with 23 bases between. CDR3 length: 16 residues. CDR1 and CDR2 (germline): MNHEY, SMNVEV (reference sequence). The CDR3 DNA sequence: TGTGCCAGCACCTCCAGGGGCAGCCCCGGGCCGAATGAGCAGTTCTTC. This codes for CASTSRGSPGPNEQFF.

J is TRBJ1-4 and V is TRBV12-3 or TRBV12-4, with 8 positions matching TRBD1. This CDR3 has 13 residues. J was trimmed by 6 bases and V by 8 bases; bases with no gene match: 5. CDR3 residues: CASLDREDEKLFF. CDR3 coding DNA: TGTGCCAGCCTGGACAGGGAGGATGAAAAACTGTTTTTT.

The J gene is TRBJ1-2, the V gene TRBV5-1; possible D gene TRBD1, 6 bases. V lost 0 bases to trimming and J lost 5 bases, with 14 bases between them. The length of the CDR3 is 15 residues. Germline V lookup: CDR1 SGHRS, CDR2 YFSETQ. CDR3 bases: TGCGCCAGCAGCTTGGGGGCGTGGGGGACATATGGCTACACCTTC. Amino acid sequence: CASSLGAWGTYGYTF.

The V call is TRBV30, the J call TRBJ1-5; D is possibly TRBD1 (6 bases). The ends were cut back, 6 bases at V and 3 bases at J, with 12 bases in the middle. Germline CDR1 is GTSNPN and CDR2 is SVGIG (reference sequence). CDR3 size: 13 residues. The CDR3 DNA reads as TGTGCCTGTTCGACAGGACCCAATCAGCCCCAGCATTTT. This encodes CACSTGPNQPQHF.

The chain employs TRBV27 and TRBJ1-6, with D perhaps TRBD1 (6 bases). Looked up from germline, CDR1 is MNHEY and CDR2 is SMNVEV (reference sequence). With 1 base removed from V and 6 bases from J, the gap between germline ends came to 10 bases. This CDR3 spans 15 amino acids. In nucleotides, the CDR3 is TGTGCCAGCAGTTTATATGGCAGGGGTAATTCACCCCTCCACTTT. It translates to CASSLYGRGNSPLHF.

The rearrangement links TRBV29-1 to TRBJ1-2; perhaps TRBD1 as D (5 bases). Germline V gene sequence: CDR1 SQVTM, CDR2 ANQGSEA. The V end lost 3 bases, the J end lost 8 bases, and 13 bases lay between the germline ends. CDR3 length: 12 residues. DNA for the CDR3: TGCAGCGTTGAGTGGGAGGGACGCGGCTACACCTTC. Translation: CSVEWEGRGYTF.

V usage is TRBV18 and J usage is TRBJ2-5, with D possibly being TRBD2 (5 bases). CDR1 is KGHSH and CDR2 is LQKENI in the germline V gene. The CDR3 runs 16 residues. Trimming removed 0 bases from V and 1 base from J, with 12 bases in between. The CDR3 DNA sequence: TGTGCCAGCTCACCACCACCGGGATTGGGCCAAGAGACCCAGTACTTC. Translating it yields CASSPPPGLGQETQYF.

The genes are TRBV28 and TRBJ2-7, with TRBD1 matching over 9 bases. J lost 7 bases, V lost 10 bases, and 8 bases had no gene match. This CDR3 region has 12 residues. Germline V gene sequence: CDR1 MDHEN, CDR2 SYDVKM. The CDR3 region has the DNA TGTGCCACCACACAGGGGGCGTGGGAGCAGTACTTC. This codes for CATTQGAWEQYF.

The CDR3 protein is CASSPLAGGLGYTF. The DNA of the CDR3 is TGTGCCAGCAGCCCATTGGCTGGAGGGTTAGGCTACACCTTC. The gene calls are TRBV11-2 and TRBJ1-2; no clear D. The V and J ends lost 5 bases and 8 bases respectively, with 18 bases between them. Germline V lookup: CDR1 SGHAT, CDR2 FQNNGV. The CDR3 runs to 14 residues.

V and J are TRBV5-5 and TRBJ1-5; D is uncertain. Trimming took off 0 bases at V and 10 bases at J, with 11 bases between the two ends. Germline CDR1 reads SGHKS; CDR2 reads YYEKEE (reference sequence). The CDR3 loop spans 13 amino acids. CDR3 sequence reads: CASSLELRTPQHF. The CDR3 DNA reads as TGTGCCAGCAGCTTGGAACTGAGAACCCCCCAGCATTTT.

The chain uses TRBV5-1 and TRBJ2-7, with D possibly TRBD1 on 6 matching bases. Germline V CDR1 and CDR2: SGHRS, YFSETQ. The V end was cut by 2 bases, the J end by 2 bases, with 14 bases between. This CDR3 spans 15 amino acids. The CDR3 is CASSFRMRDTYEQYF. CDR3 coding DNA: TGCGCCAGCAGCTTTCGGATGAGGGACACCTACGAGCAGTACTTC.

The CDR3: CASSGASTQPQHF. The CDR3 nucleotides read TGTGCCAGCAGTGGGGCCTCGACCCAGCCCCAGCATTTT. The rearrangement joins TRBV27 to TRBJ1-5; weak D call: TRBD1 (5 bases). This CDR3 contains 13 residues. CDR1 and CDR2 (germline): MNHEY, SMNVEV (reference sequence). Trimming shortened V by 5 bases and J by 7 bases, and 12 bases separated the two germline ends.